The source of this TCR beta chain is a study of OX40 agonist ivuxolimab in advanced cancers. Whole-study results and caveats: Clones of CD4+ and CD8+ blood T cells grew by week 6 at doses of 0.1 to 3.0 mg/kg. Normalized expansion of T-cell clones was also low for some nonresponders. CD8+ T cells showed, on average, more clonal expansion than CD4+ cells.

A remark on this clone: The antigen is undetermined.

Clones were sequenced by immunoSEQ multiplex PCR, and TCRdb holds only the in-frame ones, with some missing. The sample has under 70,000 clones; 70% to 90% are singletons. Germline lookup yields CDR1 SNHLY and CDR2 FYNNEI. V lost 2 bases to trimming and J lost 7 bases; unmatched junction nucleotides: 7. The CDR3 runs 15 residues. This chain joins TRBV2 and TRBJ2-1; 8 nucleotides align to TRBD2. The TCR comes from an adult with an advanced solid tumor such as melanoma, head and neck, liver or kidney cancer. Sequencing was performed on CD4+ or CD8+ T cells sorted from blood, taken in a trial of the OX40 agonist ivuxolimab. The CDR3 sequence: CASSESTSEWNEQFF. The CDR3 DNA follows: TGTGCCAGCAGTGAATCGACTAGCGAGTGGAATGAGCAGTTCTTC. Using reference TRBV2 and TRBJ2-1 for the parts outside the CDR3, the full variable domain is EPEVTQTPSHQVTQMGQEVILRCVPISNHLYFYWYRQILGQKVEFLVSFYNNEISEKSEIFDDQFSVERPDGSNFTLKIRSTKLEDSAMYFCASSESTSEWNEQFFGPGTRLTVL.